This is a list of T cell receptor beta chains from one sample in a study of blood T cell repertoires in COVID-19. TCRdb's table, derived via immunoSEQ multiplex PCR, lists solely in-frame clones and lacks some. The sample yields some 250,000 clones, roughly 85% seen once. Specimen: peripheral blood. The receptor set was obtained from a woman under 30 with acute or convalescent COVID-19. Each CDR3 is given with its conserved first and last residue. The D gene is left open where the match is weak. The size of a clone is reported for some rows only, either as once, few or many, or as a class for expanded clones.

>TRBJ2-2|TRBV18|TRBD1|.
TGTGCCAGCTCACCGCCGAACAGGGGGCCGACCGGGGAGCTGTTTTTT
CASSPPNRGPTGELFF
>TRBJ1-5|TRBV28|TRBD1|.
TGTGCCACCCAGCGGACAGGGTTCAATCAGCCCCAGCATTTT
CATQRTGFNQPQHF
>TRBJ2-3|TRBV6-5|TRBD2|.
TGTGCCAGCAGTCCTAGCGGGAGTTCGGCAGATACGCAGTATTTT
CASSPSGSSADTQYF
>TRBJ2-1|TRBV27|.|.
TGTGCCAGCAGTTTCGACAGATACAATGAGCAGTTCTTC
CASSFDRYNEQFF
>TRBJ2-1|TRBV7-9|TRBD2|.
TGTGCCAGCAGCTTAGTGGCGGGAGTTAATGAGCAGTTCTTC
CASSLVAGVNEQFF
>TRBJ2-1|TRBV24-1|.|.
TGTGCCACCAGTGCAAACAATGAGCAGTTCTTC
CATSANNEQFF
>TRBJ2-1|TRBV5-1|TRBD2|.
TGCGCCAGCAGCGCGAGTCTTAGCGGGAGGGACCTGGGTGAGCAGTTCTTC
CASSASLSGRDLGEQFF
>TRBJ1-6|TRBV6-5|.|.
TGTGCCAGCTGGGGGGGCTTTGTAAATTCACCCCTCCACTTT
CASWGGFVNSPLHF
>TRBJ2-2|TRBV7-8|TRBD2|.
TGTGCCAGCAGCAGAGGACTAGCGGGCACCGGGGAGCTGTTTTTT
CASSRGLAGTGELFF
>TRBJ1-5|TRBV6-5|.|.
TGTGCCAGCACCCAGACTCGCAATCAGCCCCAGCATTTT
CASTQTRNQPQHF
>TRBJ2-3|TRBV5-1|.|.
TGCGCCAGCAGCATGGGACCAGGGGGCACAGATACGCAGTATTTT
CASSMGPGGTDTQYF
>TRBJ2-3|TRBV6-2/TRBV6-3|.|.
TGTGCCAGCAGTTACTTTTACAGGATTAGCACAGATACGCAGTATTTT
CASSYFYRISTDTQYF
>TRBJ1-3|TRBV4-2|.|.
TGTGCCAGCAGCCAAGAAAGGGGGAGCTCTGGAAACACCATATATTTT
CASSQERGSSGNTIYF
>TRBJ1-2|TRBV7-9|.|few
TGTGCCAGCAGGTCAAGGAGCTATGGCTACACCTTC
CASRSRSYGYTF
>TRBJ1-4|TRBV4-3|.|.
TGCGCCAGCAGCCAAGATGGGAGGACAACTAATGAAAAACTGTTTTTT
CASSQDGRTTNEKLFF
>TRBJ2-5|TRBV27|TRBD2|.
TGTGCCAGCAGTTCTCGGGCCCCCCGCGGGAGGGAAGGGACCCAGTACTTC
CASSSRAPRGREGTQYF
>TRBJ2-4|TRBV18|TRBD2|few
TGTGCCAGCTCACCGACTAGCGGGGTGAACATTCAGTACTTC
CASSPTSGVNIQYF
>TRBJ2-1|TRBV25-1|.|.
TGTGCCAGCAGTGAGCTCGGTGTGCGGGGGCGGGACAATGAGCAGTTCTTC
CASSELGVRGRDNEQFF
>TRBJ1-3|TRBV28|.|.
TGTGCCAGCAGTCGCGACTACTCTGGAAACACCATATATTTT
CASSRDYSGNTIYF
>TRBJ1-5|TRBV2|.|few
TGTGCCAGCAGTGTCTCGCGACAGCCCCAGCATTTT
CASSVSRQPQHF
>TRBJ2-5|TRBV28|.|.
TGTGCCAGCAGTCAAGGGAGCACTCAAGAGACCCAGTACTTC
CASSQGSTQETQYF
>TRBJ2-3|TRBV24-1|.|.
TGTGCCACCAGTGATTTCGAGAATACGCAGTATTTT
CATSDFENTQYF
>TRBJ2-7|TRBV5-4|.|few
TGTGCCAGCAGCTTAACAGGGATCTACGAGCAGTACTTC
CASSLTGIYEQYF
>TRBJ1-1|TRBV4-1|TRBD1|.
TGCGCCAGCAGCTATAGCGGGACAGGGGGCACTGAAGCTTTCTTT
CASSYSGTGGTEAFF
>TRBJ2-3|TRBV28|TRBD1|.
TGTGCCAGCGCTATATCGGGGGGACAGGGAACAGATACGCAGTATTTT
CASAISGGQGTDTQYF
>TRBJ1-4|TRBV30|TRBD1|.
TGTGCCTGGTGTGGGACAGGGGACGAAAAACTGTTTTTT
CAWCGTGDEKLFF
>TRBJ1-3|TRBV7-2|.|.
TGTGCCAGCAGCTTAAATGTCATTGCAGGGACTTACTCTGGAAACACCATATATTTT
CASSLNVIAGTYSGNTIYF
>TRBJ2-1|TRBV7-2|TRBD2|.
TGTGCCAGCAGCTTAGGCGGGAGGCCCTACAATGAGCAGTTCTTC
CASSLGGRPYNEQFF
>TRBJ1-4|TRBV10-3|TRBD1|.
TGTGCCATCACGGGACAGCTTAATGAAAAACTGTTTTTT
CAITGQLNEKLFF
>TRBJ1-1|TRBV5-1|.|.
TGCGCCAGCAGCTTGGAGGGTTGGCGGGGAGTAAGCACTGAAGCTTTCTTT
CASSLEGWRGVSTEAFF
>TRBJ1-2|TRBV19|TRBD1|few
TGTGCCACACAAGGAACCGGGACAGGGATCTATGGCTACACCTTC
CATQGTGTGIYGYTF
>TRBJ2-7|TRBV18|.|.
TGTGCCAGCTCCCCAGGAGTGTTAAGCGGGCGGAGCTCCTACGAGCAGTACTTC
CASSPGVLSGRSSYEQYF
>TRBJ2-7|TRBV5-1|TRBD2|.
TGCGCCAGCAGCTTAAGGAACGGGGGGAGCTCCTACGAGCAGTACTTC
CASSLRNGGSSYEQYF
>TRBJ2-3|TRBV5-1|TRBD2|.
TGCGCCAGCAGCTCCCTGGGAGCGGGAGGTGGGACAGATACGCAGTATTTT
CASSSLGAGGGTDTQYF
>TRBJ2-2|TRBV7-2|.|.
TGTGCCAGCAGCTTCTATTTTGATGTCACCGGGGAGCTGTTTTTT
CASSFYFDVTGELFF
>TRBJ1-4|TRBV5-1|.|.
TGCGCCAGCAGCACCGCCCCGGCGGGTAATGAAAAACTGTTTTTT
CASSTAPAGNEKLFF
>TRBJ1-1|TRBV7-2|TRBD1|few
TGTGCCAGCAGCTCCTGGGACAGCCACACTGAAGCTTTCTTT
CASSSWDSHTEAFF
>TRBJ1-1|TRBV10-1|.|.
TGCGCCAGCAGTGAGTCAACCGGGGCAGGGGATGCTTTCTTT
CASSESTGAGDAFF
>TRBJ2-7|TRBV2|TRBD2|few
TGTGCCAGCAGTCAAACAAATAGACTAGCGGGGGCCTACGAGCAGTACTTC
CASSQTNRLAGAYEQYF
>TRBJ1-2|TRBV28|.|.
TGTGCCAGCAGTTTCGGAAGGGAGGGCTACACCTTC
CASSFGREGYTF
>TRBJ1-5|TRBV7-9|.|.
TGTGCCAGCTCCGGGATTGGCAATCAGCCCCAGCATTTT
CASSGIGNQPQHF